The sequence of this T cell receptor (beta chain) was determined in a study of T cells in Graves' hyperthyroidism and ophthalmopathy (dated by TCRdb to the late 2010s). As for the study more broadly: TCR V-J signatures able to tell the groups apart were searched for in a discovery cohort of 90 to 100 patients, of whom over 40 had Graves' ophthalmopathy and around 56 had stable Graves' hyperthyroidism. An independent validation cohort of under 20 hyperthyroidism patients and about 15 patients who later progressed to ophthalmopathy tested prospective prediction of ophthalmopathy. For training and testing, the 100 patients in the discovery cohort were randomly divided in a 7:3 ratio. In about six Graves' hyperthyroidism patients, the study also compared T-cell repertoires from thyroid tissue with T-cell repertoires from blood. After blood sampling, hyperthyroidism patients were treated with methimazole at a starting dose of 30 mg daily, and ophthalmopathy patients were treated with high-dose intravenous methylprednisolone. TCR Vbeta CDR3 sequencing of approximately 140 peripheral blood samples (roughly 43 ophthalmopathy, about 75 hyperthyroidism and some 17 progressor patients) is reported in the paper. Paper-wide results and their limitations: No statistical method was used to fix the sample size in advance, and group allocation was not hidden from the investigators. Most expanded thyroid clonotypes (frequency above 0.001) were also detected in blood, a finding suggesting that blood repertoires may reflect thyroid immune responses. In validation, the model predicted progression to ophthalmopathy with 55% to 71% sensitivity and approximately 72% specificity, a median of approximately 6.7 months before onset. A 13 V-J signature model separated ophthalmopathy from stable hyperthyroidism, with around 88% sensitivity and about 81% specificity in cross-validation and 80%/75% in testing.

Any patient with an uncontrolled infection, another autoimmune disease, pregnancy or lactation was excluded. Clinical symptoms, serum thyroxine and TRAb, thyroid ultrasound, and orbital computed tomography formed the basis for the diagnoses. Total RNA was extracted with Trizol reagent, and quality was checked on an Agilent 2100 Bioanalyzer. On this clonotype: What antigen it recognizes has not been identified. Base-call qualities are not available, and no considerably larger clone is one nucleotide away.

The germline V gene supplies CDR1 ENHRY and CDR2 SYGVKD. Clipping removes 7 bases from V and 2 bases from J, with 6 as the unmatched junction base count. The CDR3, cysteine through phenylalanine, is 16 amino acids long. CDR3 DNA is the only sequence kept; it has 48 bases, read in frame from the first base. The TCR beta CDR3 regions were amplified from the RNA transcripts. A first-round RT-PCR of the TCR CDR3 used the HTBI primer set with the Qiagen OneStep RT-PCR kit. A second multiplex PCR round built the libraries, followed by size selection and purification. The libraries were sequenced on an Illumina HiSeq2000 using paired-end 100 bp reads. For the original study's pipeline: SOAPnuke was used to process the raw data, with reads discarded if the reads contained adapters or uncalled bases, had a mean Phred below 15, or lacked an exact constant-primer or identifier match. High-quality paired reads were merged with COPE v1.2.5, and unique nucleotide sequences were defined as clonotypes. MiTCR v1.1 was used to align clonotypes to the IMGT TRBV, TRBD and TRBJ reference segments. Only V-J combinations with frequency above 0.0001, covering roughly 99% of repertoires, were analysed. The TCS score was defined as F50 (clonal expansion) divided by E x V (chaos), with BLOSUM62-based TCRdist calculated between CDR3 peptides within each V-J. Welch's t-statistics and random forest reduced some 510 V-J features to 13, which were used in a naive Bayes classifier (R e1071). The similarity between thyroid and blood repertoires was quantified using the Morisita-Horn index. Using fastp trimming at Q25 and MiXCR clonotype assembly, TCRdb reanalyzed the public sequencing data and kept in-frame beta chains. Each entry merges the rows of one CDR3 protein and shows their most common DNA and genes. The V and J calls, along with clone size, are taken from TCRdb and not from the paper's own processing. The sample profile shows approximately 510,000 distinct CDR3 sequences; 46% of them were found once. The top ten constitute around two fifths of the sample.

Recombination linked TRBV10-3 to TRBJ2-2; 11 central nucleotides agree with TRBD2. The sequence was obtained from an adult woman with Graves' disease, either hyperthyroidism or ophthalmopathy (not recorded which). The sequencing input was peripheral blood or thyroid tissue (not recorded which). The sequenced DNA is TGTGCCATCACCCCGGGACTAGCGGCTAACACCGGGGAGCTGTTTTTT. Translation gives CAITPGLAANTGELFF.